This TCR beta chain was profiled in a study of technical replicates of blood from a handful of donors. The repertoire was sequenced with immunoSEQ multiplex PCR; TCRdb's copy has only in-frame clones and lacks some. The sample shows about 71,000 clones, around nine tenths of them seen only once. The CDR3 length is 14 residues. Trimming took 2 bases from V and 8 from J, leaving 12 bases between them. Germline CDR1 and CDR2: LGHNA and YSLEER. Sequencing was done on a sample of T cells isolated from PBMCs. This clonotype was obtained from a human donor in good health. The V gene is TRBV4-3, the J gene TRBJ1-4; D is ambiguous. The CDR3 is CASSQWAGWEKLFF. The CDR3 DNA reads TGCGCCAGCAGCCAATGGGCAGGTTGGGAAAAACTGTTTTTT.